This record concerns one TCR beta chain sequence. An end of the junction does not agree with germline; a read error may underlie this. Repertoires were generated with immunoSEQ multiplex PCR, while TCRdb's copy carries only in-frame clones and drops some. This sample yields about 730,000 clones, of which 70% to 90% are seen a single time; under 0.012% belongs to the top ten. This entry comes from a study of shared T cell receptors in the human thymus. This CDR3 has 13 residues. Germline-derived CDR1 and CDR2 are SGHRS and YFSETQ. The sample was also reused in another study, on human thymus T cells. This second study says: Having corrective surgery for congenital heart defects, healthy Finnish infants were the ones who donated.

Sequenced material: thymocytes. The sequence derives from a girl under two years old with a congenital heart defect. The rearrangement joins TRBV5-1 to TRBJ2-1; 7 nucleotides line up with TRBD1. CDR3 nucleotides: TGTCTGACACGCTACGGACAGGACAATGAGCAGTTCTTC. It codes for CLTRYGQDNEQFF.